This is a list of T cell receptor beta chains from one sample in a study of blood T cell repertoires in COVID-19. TCRdb keeps only in-frame clones here, not all; method: immunoSEQ multiplex PCR. The table records roughly 230,000 clones, 80% to 95% of them present only once. The sequenced material came from peripheral blood. These receptors all come from a man aged 25 to 40 with COVID-19, enrolled during active disease. The CDR3 runs from the conserved cysteine through the conserved F or W. D genes are given only for firm matches.

>TRBJ2-3|-|TRBV5-1
CASRVSPTDTQYF
>TRBJ1-2|-|TRBV30
CAWGNPGVYGYTF
>TRBJ2-7|-|TRBV19
CASSRGGATYEQYF
>TRBJ2-1|-|TRBV7-6
CASSFPFSSYNEQFF
>TRBJ1-5|-|TRBV7-2
CASSWTVNQPQHF
>TRBJ1-6|-|TRBV7-2
CASSLGAGRGSPLHF
>TRBJ2-3|TRBD1|TRBV7-9
CASSLPRWDRGTDTQYF
>TRBJ1-1|-|TRBV5-1
CASSFDRDTQAFF
>TRBJ1-2|-|TRBV7-2
CASSLWSGLVSNYGYTF
>TRBJ2-1|-|TRBV5-1
CASSLYQGRGNEQFF
>TRBJ1-2|TRBD1|TRBV6-5
CASSYSWDRGGYTF
>TRBJ1-5|-|TRBV5-1
CASSLSGSNQPQHF
>TRBJ2-6|-|TRBV18
CASSPSAGANVLTF
>TRBJ2-3|-|TRBV7-2
CASSVRGGEEDTQYF
>TRBJ2-1|-|TRBV3-1/TRBV3-2
CASSQVWQSYNEQFF
>TRBJ2-5|-|TRBV30
CAWTLGGGGGTQYF
>TRBJ1-4|-|TRBV5-6
CASSLLVEEAKGLFF
>TRBJ1-2|TRBD1|TRBV7-9
CASSPWDSYGYTF
>TRBJ1-1|TRBD1|TRBV5-1
CASSLAPGTVVAEAFF
>TRBJ1-5|-|TRBV5-1
CASSPPEQNNQPQHF
>TRBJ2-3|TRBD1|TRBV2
CATLGQVGTDTQYF